The clone carrying this TCR beta chain has more than one count but fewer than ten. The CDR3 has 15 amino acids. Trimming removed 3 bases from V and 0 bases from J, with 13 bases in between. The V gene's germline CDR1 is SQVTM and CDR2 ANQGSEA. The table came from immunoSEQ multiplex PCR; TCRdb's copy has only in-frame clones and leaves some out. This table has around 40,000 clones, over 70% appearing once. This record comes from a study of PD-1 blockade in classical Hodgkin lymphoma. The time point here: cycle 4 day 1 (C4D1), after more than 5 weeks of nivolumab. The patients all showed relapse after autologous stem cell transplantation, while their brentuximab vedotin exposure varied.

This receptor was taken from a human donor with classical Hodgkin lymphoma. The chain employs TRBV29-1 and TRBJ2-3; D is unresolved. The sample consisted of peripheral blood mononuclear cells (PBMCs), taken before the fourth cycle of nivolumab. The CDR3 DNA sequence: TGCAGCGTTGAGGGAAGGCGGCTAAGCACAGATACGCAGTATTTT. Amino acid sequence: CSVEGRRLSTDTQYF.